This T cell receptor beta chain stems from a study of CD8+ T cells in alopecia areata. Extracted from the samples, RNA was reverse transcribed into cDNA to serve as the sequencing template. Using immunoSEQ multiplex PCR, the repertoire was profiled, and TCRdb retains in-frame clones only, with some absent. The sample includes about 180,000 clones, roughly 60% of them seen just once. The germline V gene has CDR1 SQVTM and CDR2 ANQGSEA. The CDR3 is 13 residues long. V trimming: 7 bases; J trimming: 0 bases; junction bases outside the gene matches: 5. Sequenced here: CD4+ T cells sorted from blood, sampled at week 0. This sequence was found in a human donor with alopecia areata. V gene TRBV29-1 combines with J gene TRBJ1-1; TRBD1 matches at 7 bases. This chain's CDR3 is CSAKQGMNTEAFF. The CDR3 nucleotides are TGCAGCGCCAAACAGGGGATGAACACTGAAGCTTTCTTT.